The clone carrying this T cell receptor beta chain was observed a handful of times. The source of the sample is a study of early T cells in non-severe SARS-CoV-2 infection. Study context: With bulk RNA from unsorted whole blood as input, sequencing yielded unpaired chains.

MiXCR, applied by TCRdb to the 5' RACE reads, yields one record per CDR3 protein. The sample consists of 71,000 or so distinct CDR3 sequences, around 15% of them appearing once. CDR3 length: 16 residues. Trimming left V 1 base short and J 3 bases short, with 19 bases between. Germline V gives CDR1 DFQATT, CDR2 SNEGSKA (reference sequence). The specimen sequenced was whole blood. The genes are TRBV20-1 and TRBJ2-7; D might be TRBD1 or TRBD2, each matching 6 bases. This receptor was taken from an adult who was a healthcare worker with PCR-confirmed SARS-CoV-2 infection or an uninfected control (not recorded which). The DNA of the CDR3 is TGCAGTGCTAGAGTCGGCCGGGGGTTAGGGGGCTACGAGCAGTACTTC. Translating gives CSARVGRGLGGYEQYF.